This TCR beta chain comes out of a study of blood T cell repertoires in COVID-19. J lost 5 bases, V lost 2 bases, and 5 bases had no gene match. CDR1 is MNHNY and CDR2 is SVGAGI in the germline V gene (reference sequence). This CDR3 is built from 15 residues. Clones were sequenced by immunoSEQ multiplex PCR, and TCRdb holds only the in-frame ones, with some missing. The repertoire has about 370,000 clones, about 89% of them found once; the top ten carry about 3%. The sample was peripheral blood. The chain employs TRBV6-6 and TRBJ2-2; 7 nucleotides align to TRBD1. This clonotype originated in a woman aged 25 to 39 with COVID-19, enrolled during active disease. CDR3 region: CASSYRGRGTGELFF. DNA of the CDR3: TGTGCCAGCAGTTACCGGGGCAGGGGGACCGGGGAGCTGTTTTTT.